This TCR beta chain was documented in a study of T cell responses to AZD1222 COVID-19 vaccine. Notes on the study in general: The donor cohort was predominantly white British with a female majority, and clonal diversity may have been underestimated. Targets within unmutated variant regions were reportedly found for nearly half of spike-specific TCRs. Mapped onto spike, vaccine-associated CD4 TCRs spanned it and were dominant at 160-218 and 743-854.

Comments on this clone: Its antigen is currently unknown.

Clones were sequenced by immunoSEQ multiplex PCR, and TCRdb holds only the in-frame ones, with some missing. The data hold some 140,000 clones, with over 85% observed a single time. The CDR3 is 16 residues long. Per germline, CDR1 SGDLS and CDR2 YYNGEE. The J segment lost 3 bases and the V segment lost 0 bases, leaving 7 bases of the junction unmatched. The chain employs TRBV9 and TRBJ1-1; 8 bases align to TRBD1. Sequenced material: peripheral blood, taken on day 0 of AZD1222 vaccination. The sequence derives from an adult in good health. CDR3 nucleotides: TGTGCCAGCAGCGTAGTCCCGAACAGGGGGTACACTGAAGCTTTCTTT. Amino acid sequence: CASSVVPNRGYTEAFF.